This TCR beta chain was documented in a study of T cell repertoires in cytomegalovirus infection. Looking at the study overall: It was the public TCR beta signatures that indicated both CMV infection and matching HLA type. Whole-study findings and limits: In two of eight donors, the top clonotype was HLA-C-restricted CMV-specific.

This clonotype was picked up a small number of times. Its antigen remains unidentified. TCRdb ran MiXCR on the reads and lists one entry per CDR3 protein. The table shows 110,000 to 150,000 distinct CDR3 sequences, with about 32% occurring only once. The V gene's germline CDR1 is DFQATT and CDR2 SNEGSKA (reference sequence). CDR3 length equals 15 residues. Between the trimmed V and J ends, which lost 0 bases and 1 base, there was a span of 12 bases. The sequence was collected from a human donor in good health (CMV status not recorded). Some clones in this sample may be carry-over from other donors' samples. The sequences come from CD8+ T cells from cultured PBMCs, collected from culture after CMV antigen stimulation. The gene calls are TRBV20-1 and TRBJ1-1, with a weak D call TRBD1 (5 bases). The CDR3 nucleotides read TGCAGTGCTAGAGATCTCGGGGGAGGGAACACTGAAGCTTTCTTT. It translates to CSARDLGGGNTEAFF.